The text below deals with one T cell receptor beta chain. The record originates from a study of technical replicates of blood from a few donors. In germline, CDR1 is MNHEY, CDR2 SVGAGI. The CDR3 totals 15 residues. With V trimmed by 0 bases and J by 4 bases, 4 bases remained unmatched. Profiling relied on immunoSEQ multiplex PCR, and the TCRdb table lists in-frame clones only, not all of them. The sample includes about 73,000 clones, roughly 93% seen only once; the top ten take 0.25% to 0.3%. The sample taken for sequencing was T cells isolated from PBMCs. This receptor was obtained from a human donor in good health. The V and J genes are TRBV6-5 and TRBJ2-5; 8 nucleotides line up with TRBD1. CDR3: CASSYSGQGRETQYF. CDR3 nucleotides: TGTGCCAGCAGTTACTCAGGACAGGGACGAGAGACCCAGTACTTC.